This T cell receptor beta chain was sequenced in a study of control samples from healthy donors and cancer patients. Deletions cut 4 bases from V and 3 bases from J, with 12 bases between. The CDR3 runs 15 residues. Germline lookup yields CDR1 SGHAT and CDR2 FQNNGV. Data came from immunoSEQ multiplex PCR; TCRdb stores just in-frame clones and leaves some out. Found here are about 150,000 clones, 94% of them singletons; the top ten hold around 6.1%. The genes are TRBV11-2 and TRBJ1-4; unclear D gene. The source is a man aged 35 to 55 in good health. The source material was blood. Here the CDR3 reads CASSSSGDSNEKLFF. In DNA, the CDR3 is TGTGCCAGCAGCTCCAGCGGGGATTCTAATGAAAAACTGTTTTTT.